The rows below give T cell receptor beta chains drawn from one sample of a study of cytomegalovirus exposure and HLA in healthy donors. Assay used: immunoSEQ multiplex PCR; TCRdb lists only in-frame clones, some missing. The sample lists 150,000 or so clones; approximately 80% were seen once. The source material was PBMCs. The receptors originated from a man aged 25 to 45 in good health and CMV-seropositive. Each CDR3 is given with its conserved first and last residue. Each record gives: V gene, J gene, clone size, D gene, CDR3 protein, CDR3 DNA. The D gene is left open where the match is weak. Clone size is not always given. Where it is, it says once, few, many or a class for expanded clones.

v_gene: TRBV9; j_gene: TRBJ2-2; abundance: NA; d_gene: TRBD2; CDR3aa: CASSPRGDTGELFF; CDR3nt: TGTGCCAGCAGCCCCCGGGGGGACACCGGGGAGCTGTTTTTT
v_gene: TRBV7-3; j_gene: TRBJ2-1; abundance: NA; d_gene: TRBD2; CDR3aa: CASSLGVGGSHNEQFF; CDR3nt: TGTGCCAGCAGCTTGGGGGTGGGCGGGAGCCACAATGAGCAGTTCTTC
v_gene: TRBV2; j_gene: TRBJ1-1; abundance: NA; d_gene: NA; CDR3aa: CASRAPGQNTEAFF; CDR3nt: TGTGCCAGCAGGGCACCGGGACAGAACACTGAAGCTTTCTTT
v_gene: TRBV5-4; j_gene: TRBJ2-2; abundance: NA; d_gene: NA; CDR3aa: CASSLDSLTGELFF; CDR3nt: TGTGCCAGCAGCTTAGACAGCCTTACCGGGGAGCTGTTTTTT
v_gene: TRBV5-1; j_gene: TRBJ2-7; abundance: NA; d_gene: TRBD1; CDR3aa: CASMNRGQGGEQYF; CDR3nt: TGCGCCAGCATGAATAGAGGACAGGGCGGCGAGCAGTACTTC
v_gene: TRBV2; j_gene: TRBJ1-4; abundance: few; d_gene: TRBD1; CDR3aa: CASSETGDRSEKLFF; CDR3nt: TGTGCCAGCAGTGAGACAGGGGATAGATCGGAAAAACTGTTTTTT
v_gene: TRBV6-6; j_gene: TRBJ1-1; abundance: NA; d_gene: NA; CDR3aa: CASRAGVGTEAFF; CDR3nt: TGTGCCAGCAGAGCAGGGGTAGGAACTGAAGCTTTCTTT
v_gene: TRBV27; j_gene: TRBJ2-1; abundance: NA; d_gene: TRBD2; CDR3aa: CASKGWREGYNEQFF; CDR3nt: TGTGCCAGCAAGGGGTGGCGGGAGGGCTACAATGAGCAGTTCTTC
v_gene: TRBV5-1; j_gene: TRBJ1-1; abundance: NA; d_gene: NA; CDR3aa: CASSAQTVGGRTEAFF; CDR3nt: TGCGCCAGCAGCGCCCAAACAGTGGGTGGTCGCACTGAAGCTTTCTTT
v_gene: TRBV2; j_gene: TRBJ2-7; abundance: NA; d_gene: NA; CDR3aa: CASSEDRASYEQYF; CDR3nt: TGTGCCAGCAGTGAAGACAGAGCCTCCTACGAGCAGTACTTC
v_gene: TRBV12-5; j_gene: TRBJ2-2; abundance: NA; d_gene: NA; CDR3aa: CASGLVQGNTGELFF; CDR3nt: TGTGCTAGTGGTTTGGTACAGGGAAACACCGGGGAGCTGTTTTTT
v_gene: TRBV19; j_gene: TRBJ2-1; abundance: NA; d_gene: TRBD2; CDR3aa: CASSSSGRGPYNEQFF; CDR3nt: TGTGCCAGTAGTTCTAGCGGGAGGGGACCCTACAATGAGCAGTTCTTC
v_gene: TRBV15; j_gene: TRBJ1-5; abundance: NA; d_gene: TRBD1; CDR3aa: CATSRGGSRGHQPQHF; CDR3nt: TGTGCCACCAGCAGAGGCGGTAGCAGGGGGCATCAGCCCCAGCATTTT
v_gene: TRBV5-4; j_gene: TRBJ2-1; abundance: NA; d_gene: TRBD2; CDR3aa: CASSPSGGNYNEQFF; CDR3nt: TGTGCCAGCAGCCCGTCCGGGGGGAACTACAATGAGCAGTTCTTC
v_gene: TRBV6-6; j_gene: TRBJ1-3; abundance: NA; d_gene: TRBD1; CDR3aa: CASSPRGNSGNTIYF; CDR3nt: TGTGCCAGCAGCCCCAGGGGGAACTCTGGAAACACCATATATTTT
v_gene: TRBV28; j_gene: TRBJ1-1; abundance: NA; d_gene: NA; CDR3aa: CASSPVFFQTEAFF; CDR3nt: TGTGCCAGCAGCCCCGTCTTTTTCCAGACTGAAGCTTTCTTT
v_gene: TRBV28; j_gene: TRBJ1-2; abundance: once; d_gene: NA; CDR3aa: CASHLRNYGYTF; CDR3nt: TGTGCCAGCCACTTAAGAAACTATGGCTACACCTTC
v_gene: TRBV29-1; j_gene: TRBJ2-7; abundance: NA; d_gene: NA; CDR3aa: CSVVAGEQYF; CDR3nt: TGCAGCGTTGTAGCTGGCGAGCAGTACTTC
v_gene: TRBV7-7; j_gene: TRBJ2-5; abundance: NA; d_gene: TRBD1; CDR3aa: CASSWDRQETQYF; CDR3nt: TGTGCTAGCAGCTGGGACAGGCAAGAGACCCAGTACTTC
v_gene: TRBV5-4; j_gene: TRBJ2-7; abundance: NA; d_gene: TRBD1; CDR3aa: CASSPKGGQGAYEQYF; CDR3nt: TGTGCCAGCAGCCCTAAAGGGGGACAGGGGGCCTACGAGCAGTACTTC
v_gene: TRBV7-8; j_gene: TRBJ2-1; abundance: NA; d_gene: TRBD2; CDR3aa: CASSHSAGGSYNEQFF; CDR3nt: TGTGCCAGCAGTCACTCGGCGGGAGGTTCGTACAATGAGCAGTTCTTC
v_gene: TRBV28; j_gene: TRBJ1-2; abundance: NA; d_gene: NA; CDR3aa: CASRYGQLYGYTF; CDR3nt: TGTGCCAGCAGGTATGGACAGCTCTATGGCTACACCTTC
v_gene: TRBV29-1; j_gene: TRBJ2-7; abundance: NA; d_gene: TRBD2; CDR3aa: CSGTSGIGYEQYF; CDR3nt: TGCAGTGGGACTAGCGGGATCGGATACGAGCAGTACTTC
v_gene: TRBV12-5; j_gene: TRBJ2-7; abundance: NA; d_gene: TRBD1; CDR3aa: CASGLVAGTGDYEQYF; CDR3nt: TGTGCTAGTGGTTTGGTTGCCGGGACAGGGGACTACGAGCAGTACTTC
v_gene: TRBV28; j_gene: TRBJ1-2; abundance: NA; d_gene: TRBD1; CDR3aa: CAAQTGSVRGYTF; CDR3nt: TGTGCCGCACAGACAGGGAGTGTCCGAGGCTACACCTTC
v_gene: TRBV5-4; j_gene: TRBJ2-3; abundance: NA; d_gene: TRBD2; CDR3aa: CASSLPSGRVPDTQYF; CDR3nt: TGTGCCAGCAGCCTGCCTAGCGGGAGAGTACCAGATACGCAGTATTTT
v_gene: TRBV19; j_gene: TRBJ2-1; abundance: NA; d_gene: NA; CDR3aa: CASSYNRGQEQFF; CDR3nt: TGTGCCAGTAGTTACAACCGAGGACAGGAGCAGTTCTTC
v_gene: TRBV4-1; j_gene: TRBJ1-2; abundance: few; d_gene: TRBD1; CDR3aa: CASSRGQGDYGYTF; CDR3nt: TGCGCCAGCAGCCGTGGACAGGGGGACTATGGCTACACCTTC
v_gene: TRBV5-6; j_gene: TRBJ2-5; abundance: NA; d_gene: NA; CDR3aa: CASSLQGEQYF; CDR3nt: TGTGCCAGCAGCCTACAGGGAGAGCAGTACTTC
v_gene: TRBV5-1; j_gene: TRBJ2-7; abundance: once; d_gene: NA; CDR3aa: CASSVDSPSYEQYF; CDR3nt: TGCGCCAGCAGCGTCGACAGTCCTTCCTACGAGCAGTACTTC
v_gene: TRBV16; j_gene: TRBJ2-3; abundance: NA; d_gene: TRBD1; CDR3aa: CASSQTTGDGTDTQYF; CDR3nt: TGTGCCAGCAGCCAAACGACAGGGGACGGCACAGATACGCAGTATTTT
v_gene: TRBV15; j_gene: TRBJ2-6; abundance: NA; d_gene: NA; CDR3aa: CATSRGGSGANVLTF; CDR3nt: TGTGCCACCAGCAGGGGGGGCTCTGGGGCCAACGTCCTGACTTTC
v_gene: TRBV11-2; j_gene: TRBJ2-1; abundance: few; d_gene: NA; CDR3aa: CASTIRGSEQFF; CDR3nt: TGTGCCAGCACCATAAGGGGGAGTGAGCAGTTCTTC
v_gene: TRBV15; j_gene: TRBJ2-3; abundance: few; d_gene: NA; CDR3aa: CATSRDFIRTDTQYF; CDR3nt: TGTGCCACCAGCAGAGATTTCATCCGCACAGATACGCAGTATTTT
v_gene: TRBV28; j_gene: TRBJ1-5; abundance: NA; d_gene: NA; CDR3aa: CASSSLLSDGNQPQHF; CDR3nt: TGTGCCAGCAGTTCACTCCTCAGCGATGGCAATCAGCCCCAGCATTTT
v_gene: TRBV21-1; j_gene: TRBJ2-3; abundance: NA; d_gene: NA; CDR3aa: CASIPGQGTDTQYF; CDR3nt: TGTGCCAGCATCCCGGGACAGGGCACAGATACGCAGTATTTT
v_gene: TRBV6-5; j_gene: TRBJ1-6; abundance: NA; d_gene: NA; CDR3aa: CASSSSTEFYNSPLHF; CDR3nt: TGTGCCAGCAGTTCATCGACAGAGTTTTATAATTCACCCCTCCACTTT
v_gene: TRBV11-2; j_gene: TRBJ2-3; abundance: NA; d_gene: NA; CDR3aa: CASSRGSIRTDTQYF; CDR3nt: TGTGCCAGCAGCCGAGGCTCAATACGCACAGATACGCAGTATTTT
v_gene: TRBV10-3; j_gene: TRBJ1-1; abundance: NA; d_gene: NA; CDR3aa: CAISETGIAFF; CDR3nt: TGTGCCATCAGTGAGACAGGGATTGCTTTCTTT
v_gene: TRBV28; j_gene: TRBJ1-3; abundance: NA; d_gene: NA; CDR3aa: CASSLGGARGNTIYF; CDR3nt: TGTGCCAGCAGTTTGGGGGGGGCGAGGGGAAACACCATATATTTT
v_gene: TRBV28; j_gene: TRBJ2-5; abundance: NA; d_gene: NA; CDR3aa: CASSLLRGQETQYF; CDR3nt: TGTGCCAGCAGCCTCCTAAGGGGGCAAGAGACCCAGTACTTC
v_gene: TRBV5-1; j_gene: TRBJ1-4; abundance: NA; d_gene: TRBD1; CDR3aa: CASSLEGQGGEKLFF; CDR3nt: TGCGCCAGCAGCTTGGAAGGACAGGGCGGTGAAAAACTGTTTTTT
v_gene: TRBV28; j_gene: TRBJ2-7; abundance: once; d_gene: TRBD1; CDR3aa: CASSLSGGGHEQYF; CDR3nt: TGTGCCAGCAGTTTATCAGGGGGTGGCCACGAGCAGTACTTC
v_gene: TRBV5-6; j_gene: TRBJ2-3; abundance: NA; d_gene: TRBD2; CDR3aa: CASSGGGSADTQYF; CDR3nt: TGTGCCAGCAGCGGCGGGGGGAGTGCAGATACGCAGTATTTT
v_gene: TRBV5-1; j_gene: TRBJ2-3; abundance: NA; d_gene: NA; CDR3aa: CASSLGEFTDTQYF; CDR3nt: TGCGCCAGCAGCTTGGGGGAGTTCACAGATACGCAGTATTTT
v_gene: TRBV7-9; j_gene: TRBJ2-1; abundance: NA; d_gene: TRBD2; CDR3aa: CASSRLAASWQFF; CDR3nt: TGTGCCAGCAGTAGACTAGCGGCCAGTTGGCAGTTCTTC